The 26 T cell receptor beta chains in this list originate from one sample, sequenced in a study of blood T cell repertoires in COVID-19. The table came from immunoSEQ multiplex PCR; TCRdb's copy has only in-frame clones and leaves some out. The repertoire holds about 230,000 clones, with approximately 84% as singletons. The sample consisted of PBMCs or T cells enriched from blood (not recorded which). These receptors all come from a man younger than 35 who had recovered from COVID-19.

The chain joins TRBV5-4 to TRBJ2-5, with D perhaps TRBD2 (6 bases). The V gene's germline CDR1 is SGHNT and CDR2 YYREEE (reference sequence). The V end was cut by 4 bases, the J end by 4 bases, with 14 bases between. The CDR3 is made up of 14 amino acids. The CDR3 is CASSPEGGRETQYF. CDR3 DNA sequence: TGTGCCAGCAGCCCGGAGGGTGGCAGAGAGACCCAGTACTTC. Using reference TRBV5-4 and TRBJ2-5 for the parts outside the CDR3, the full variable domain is ETGVTQSPTHLIKTRGQQVTLRCSSQSGHNTVSWYQQALGQGPQFIFQYYREEENGRGNFPPRFSGLQFPNYSSELNVNALELDDSALYLCASSPEGGRETQYFGPGTRLLVL.

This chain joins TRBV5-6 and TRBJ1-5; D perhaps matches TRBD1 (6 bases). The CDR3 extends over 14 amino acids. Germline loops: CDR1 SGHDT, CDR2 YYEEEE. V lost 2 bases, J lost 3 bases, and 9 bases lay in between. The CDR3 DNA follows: TGTGCCAGCAGCTTTGGACAGAACAATCAGCCCCAGCATTTT. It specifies CASSFGQNNQPQHF.

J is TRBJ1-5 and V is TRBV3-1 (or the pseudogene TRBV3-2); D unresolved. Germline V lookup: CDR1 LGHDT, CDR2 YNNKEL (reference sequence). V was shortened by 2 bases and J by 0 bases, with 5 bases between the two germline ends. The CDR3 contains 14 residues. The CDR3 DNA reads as TGTGCCAGCAGCCAATCAAATAGCAATCAGCCCCAGCATTTT. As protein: CASSQSNSNQPQHF.

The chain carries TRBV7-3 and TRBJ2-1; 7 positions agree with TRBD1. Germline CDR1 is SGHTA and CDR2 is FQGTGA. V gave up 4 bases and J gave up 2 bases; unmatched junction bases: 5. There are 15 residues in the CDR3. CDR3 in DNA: TGTGCCAGCAGCTCAAGACAGGGCCCCTACAATGAGCAGTTCTTC. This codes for CASSSRQGPYNEQFF.

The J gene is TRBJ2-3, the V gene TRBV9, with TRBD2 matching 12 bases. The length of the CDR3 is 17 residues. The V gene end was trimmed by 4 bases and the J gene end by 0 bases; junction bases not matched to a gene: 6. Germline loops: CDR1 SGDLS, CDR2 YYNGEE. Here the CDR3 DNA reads TGTGCCAGCAGCCCTGGGACTAGCGGGTCGAGCACAGATACGCAGTATTTT. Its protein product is CASSPGTSGSSTDTQYF.

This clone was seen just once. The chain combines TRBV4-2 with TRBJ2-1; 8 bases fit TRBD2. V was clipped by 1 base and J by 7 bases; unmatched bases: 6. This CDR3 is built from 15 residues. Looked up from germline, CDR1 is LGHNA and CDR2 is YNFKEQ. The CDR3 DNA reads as TGTGCCAGCAGCCAAGGGCTAGCGGGTAGGAATGAGCAGTTCTTC. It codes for CASSQGLAGRNEQFF.

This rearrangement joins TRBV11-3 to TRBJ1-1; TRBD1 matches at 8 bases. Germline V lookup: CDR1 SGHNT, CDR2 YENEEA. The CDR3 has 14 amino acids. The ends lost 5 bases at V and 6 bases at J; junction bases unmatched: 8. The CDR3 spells CASSPRQGRPEAFF. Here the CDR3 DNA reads TGTGCCAGCAGCCCGAGACAGGGGAGACCTGAAGCTTTCTTT.

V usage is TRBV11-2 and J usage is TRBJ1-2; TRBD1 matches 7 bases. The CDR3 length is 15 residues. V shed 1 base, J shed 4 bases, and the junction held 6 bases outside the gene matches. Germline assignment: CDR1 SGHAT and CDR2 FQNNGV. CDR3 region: CASSLGIGTAYGYTF. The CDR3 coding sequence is TGTGCCAGCAGCTTAGGAATAGGGACAGCCTATGGCTACACCTTC.

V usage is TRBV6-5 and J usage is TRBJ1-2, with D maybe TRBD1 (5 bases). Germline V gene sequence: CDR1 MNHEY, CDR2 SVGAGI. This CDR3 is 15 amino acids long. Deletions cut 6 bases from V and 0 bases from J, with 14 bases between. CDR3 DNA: TGTGCCAGCAGGGGTGACAGAGCTTCTAACTATGGCTACACCTTC. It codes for CASRGDRASNYGYTF.

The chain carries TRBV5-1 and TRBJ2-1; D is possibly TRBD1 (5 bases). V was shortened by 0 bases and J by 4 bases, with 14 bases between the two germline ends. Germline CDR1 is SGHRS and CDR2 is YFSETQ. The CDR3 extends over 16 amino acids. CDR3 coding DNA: TGCGCCAGCAGCTTGGGTTCAGGGATGTTATACAATGAGCAGTTCTTC. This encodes CASSLGSGMLYNEQFF.

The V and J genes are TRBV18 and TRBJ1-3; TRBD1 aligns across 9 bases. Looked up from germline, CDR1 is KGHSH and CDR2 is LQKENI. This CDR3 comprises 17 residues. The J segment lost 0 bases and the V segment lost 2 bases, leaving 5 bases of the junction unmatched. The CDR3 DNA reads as TGTGCCAGCTCACCAATCGGACAGGGGAACTCTGGAAACACCATATATTTT. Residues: CASSPIGQGNSGNTIYF.

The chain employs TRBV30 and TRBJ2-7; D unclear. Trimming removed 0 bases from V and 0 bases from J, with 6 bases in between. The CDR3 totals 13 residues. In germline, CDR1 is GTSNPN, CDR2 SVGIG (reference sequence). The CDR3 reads CAWSVTDSYEQYF. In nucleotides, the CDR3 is TGTGCCTGGAGTGTAACAGACTCCTACGAGCAGTACTTC.

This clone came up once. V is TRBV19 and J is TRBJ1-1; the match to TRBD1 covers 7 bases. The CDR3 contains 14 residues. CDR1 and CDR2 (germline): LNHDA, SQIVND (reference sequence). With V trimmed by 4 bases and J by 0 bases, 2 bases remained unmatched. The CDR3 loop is CASSRTGMNTEAFF. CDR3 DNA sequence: TGTGCCAGTAGTAGGACAGGAATGAACACTGAAGCTTTCTTT.

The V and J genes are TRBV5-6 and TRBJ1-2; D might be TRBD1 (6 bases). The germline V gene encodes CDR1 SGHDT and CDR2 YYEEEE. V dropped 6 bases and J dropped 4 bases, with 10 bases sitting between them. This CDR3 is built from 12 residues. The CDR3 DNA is TGTGCCAGCACGAAACAGGGCTATGGCTACACCTTC. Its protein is CASTKQGYGYTF.

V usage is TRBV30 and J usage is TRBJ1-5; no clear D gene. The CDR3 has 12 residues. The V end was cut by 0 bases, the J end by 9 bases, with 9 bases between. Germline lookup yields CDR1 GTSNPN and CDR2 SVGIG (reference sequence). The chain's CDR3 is CAWSVLGGPQHF. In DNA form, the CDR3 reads TGTGCCTGGAGTGTCCTCGGTGGGCCCCAGCATTTT. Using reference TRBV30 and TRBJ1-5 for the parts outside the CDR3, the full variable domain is SQTIHQWPATLVQPVGSPLSLECTVEGTSNPNLYWYRQAAGRGLQLLFYSVGIGQISSEVPQNLSASRPQDRQFILSSKKLLLSDSGFYLCAWSVLGGPQHFGDGTRLSIL.

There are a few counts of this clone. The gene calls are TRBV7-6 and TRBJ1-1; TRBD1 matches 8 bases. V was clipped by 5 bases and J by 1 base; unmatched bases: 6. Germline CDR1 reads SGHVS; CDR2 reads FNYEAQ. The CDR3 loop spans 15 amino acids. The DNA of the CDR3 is TGTGCCAGCAGCCTAGGACAGGGTACGAACACTGAAGCTTTCTTT. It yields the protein CASSLGQGTNTEAFF. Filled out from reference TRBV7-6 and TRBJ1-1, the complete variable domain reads GAGVSQSPRYKVTKRGQDVALRCDPISGHVSLYWYRQALGQGPEFLTYFNYEAQQDKSGLPNDRFSAERPEGSISTLTIQRTEQRDSAMYRCASSLGQGTNTEAFFGQGTRLTVV.

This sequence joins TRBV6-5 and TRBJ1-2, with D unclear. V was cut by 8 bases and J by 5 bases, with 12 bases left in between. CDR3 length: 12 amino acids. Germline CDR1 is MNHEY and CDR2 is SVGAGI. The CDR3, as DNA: TGTGCCAGCCGGAGCTCGTGGTATGGCTACACCTTC. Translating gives CASRSSWYGYTF.

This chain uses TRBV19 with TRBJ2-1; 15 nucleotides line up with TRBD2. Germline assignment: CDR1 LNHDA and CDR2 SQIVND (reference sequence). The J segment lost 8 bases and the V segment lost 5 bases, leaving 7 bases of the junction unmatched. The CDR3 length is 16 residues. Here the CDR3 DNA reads TGTGCCAGTAGTCCCACCGGGACTAGCGGGGGGTATGAGCAGTTCTTC. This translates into CASSPTGTSGGYEQFF.

As DNA, the CDR3 is TGCGCCAGCTCCCCTGGGCACTCCGTGGGAGAGACCCAGTACTTC. Translated: CASSPGHSVGETQYF. V and J are TRBV10-1 and TRBJ2-5; D not resolved. With 8 bases removed from V and 4 bases from J, the gap between germline ends came to 20 bases. CDR3 length: 15 residues. Germline V lookup: CDR1 WNHNN, CDR2 SYGVQD (reference sequence).

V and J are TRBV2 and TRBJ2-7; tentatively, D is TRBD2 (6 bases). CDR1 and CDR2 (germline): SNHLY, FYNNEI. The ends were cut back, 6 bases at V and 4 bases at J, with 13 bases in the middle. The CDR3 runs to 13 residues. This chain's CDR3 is CASSPGRDYEQYF. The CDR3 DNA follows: TGTGCCAGCAGCCCAGGGCGGGATTACGAGCAGTACTTC.

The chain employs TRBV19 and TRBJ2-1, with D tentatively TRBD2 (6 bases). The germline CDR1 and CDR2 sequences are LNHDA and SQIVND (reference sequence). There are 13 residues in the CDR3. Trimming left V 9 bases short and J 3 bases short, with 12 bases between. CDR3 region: CASKGGNYNEQFF. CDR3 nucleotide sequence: TGTGCCAGCAAGGGCGGGAACTACAATGAGCAGTTCTTC.

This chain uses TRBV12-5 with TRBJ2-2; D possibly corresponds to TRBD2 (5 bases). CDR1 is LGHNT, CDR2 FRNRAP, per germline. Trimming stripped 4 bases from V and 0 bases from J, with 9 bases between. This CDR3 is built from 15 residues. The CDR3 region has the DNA TGTGCTAGTGGTTCACCGGGATCGAACACCGGGGAGCTGTTTTTT. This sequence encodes CASGSPGSNTGELFF.

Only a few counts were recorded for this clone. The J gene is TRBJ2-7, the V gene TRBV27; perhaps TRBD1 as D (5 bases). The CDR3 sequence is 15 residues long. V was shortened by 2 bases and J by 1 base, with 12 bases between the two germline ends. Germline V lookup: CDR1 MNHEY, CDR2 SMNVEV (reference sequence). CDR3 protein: CASSLQLAGSYEQYF. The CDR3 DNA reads TGTGCCAGCAGTTTACAACTGGCAGGGTCCTACGAGCAGTACTTC.

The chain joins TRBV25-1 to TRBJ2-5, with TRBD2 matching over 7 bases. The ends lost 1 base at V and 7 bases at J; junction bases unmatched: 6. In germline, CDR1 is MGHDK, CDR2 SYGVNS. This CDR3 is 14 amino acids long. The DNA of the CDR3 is TGTGCCAGCAGTGAATGGGCAGGCGGGGGGACCCAGTACTTC. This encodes CASSEWAGGGTQYF. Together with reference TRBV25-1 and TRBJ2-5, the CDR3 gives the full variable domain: EADIYQTPRYLVIGTGKKITLECSQTMGHDKMYWYQQDPGMELHLIHYSYGVNSTEKGDLSSESTVSRIRTEHFPLTLESARPSHTSQYLCASSEWAGGGTQYFGPGTRLLVL.

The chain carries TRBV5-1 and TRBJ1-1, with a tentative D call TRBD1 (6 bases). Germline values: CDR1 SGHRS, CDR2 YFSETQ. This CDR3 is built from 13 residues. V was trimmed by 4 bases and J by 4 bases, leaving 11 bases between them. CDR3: CASSTTGSTEAFF. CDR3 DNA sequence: TGCGCCAGCAGCACAACAGGGAGCACTGAAGCTTTCTTT.

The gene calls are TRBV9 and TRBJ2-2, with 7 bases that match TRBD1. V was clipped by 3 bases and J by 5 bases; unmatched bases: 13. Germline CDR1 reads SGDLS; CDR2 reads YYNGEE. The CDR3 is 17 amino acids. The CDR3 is CASSASDRDDLTGELFF. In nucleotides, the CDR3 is TGTGCCAGCAGCGCAAGTGACAGGGATGATTTGACCGGGGAGCTGTTTTTT.